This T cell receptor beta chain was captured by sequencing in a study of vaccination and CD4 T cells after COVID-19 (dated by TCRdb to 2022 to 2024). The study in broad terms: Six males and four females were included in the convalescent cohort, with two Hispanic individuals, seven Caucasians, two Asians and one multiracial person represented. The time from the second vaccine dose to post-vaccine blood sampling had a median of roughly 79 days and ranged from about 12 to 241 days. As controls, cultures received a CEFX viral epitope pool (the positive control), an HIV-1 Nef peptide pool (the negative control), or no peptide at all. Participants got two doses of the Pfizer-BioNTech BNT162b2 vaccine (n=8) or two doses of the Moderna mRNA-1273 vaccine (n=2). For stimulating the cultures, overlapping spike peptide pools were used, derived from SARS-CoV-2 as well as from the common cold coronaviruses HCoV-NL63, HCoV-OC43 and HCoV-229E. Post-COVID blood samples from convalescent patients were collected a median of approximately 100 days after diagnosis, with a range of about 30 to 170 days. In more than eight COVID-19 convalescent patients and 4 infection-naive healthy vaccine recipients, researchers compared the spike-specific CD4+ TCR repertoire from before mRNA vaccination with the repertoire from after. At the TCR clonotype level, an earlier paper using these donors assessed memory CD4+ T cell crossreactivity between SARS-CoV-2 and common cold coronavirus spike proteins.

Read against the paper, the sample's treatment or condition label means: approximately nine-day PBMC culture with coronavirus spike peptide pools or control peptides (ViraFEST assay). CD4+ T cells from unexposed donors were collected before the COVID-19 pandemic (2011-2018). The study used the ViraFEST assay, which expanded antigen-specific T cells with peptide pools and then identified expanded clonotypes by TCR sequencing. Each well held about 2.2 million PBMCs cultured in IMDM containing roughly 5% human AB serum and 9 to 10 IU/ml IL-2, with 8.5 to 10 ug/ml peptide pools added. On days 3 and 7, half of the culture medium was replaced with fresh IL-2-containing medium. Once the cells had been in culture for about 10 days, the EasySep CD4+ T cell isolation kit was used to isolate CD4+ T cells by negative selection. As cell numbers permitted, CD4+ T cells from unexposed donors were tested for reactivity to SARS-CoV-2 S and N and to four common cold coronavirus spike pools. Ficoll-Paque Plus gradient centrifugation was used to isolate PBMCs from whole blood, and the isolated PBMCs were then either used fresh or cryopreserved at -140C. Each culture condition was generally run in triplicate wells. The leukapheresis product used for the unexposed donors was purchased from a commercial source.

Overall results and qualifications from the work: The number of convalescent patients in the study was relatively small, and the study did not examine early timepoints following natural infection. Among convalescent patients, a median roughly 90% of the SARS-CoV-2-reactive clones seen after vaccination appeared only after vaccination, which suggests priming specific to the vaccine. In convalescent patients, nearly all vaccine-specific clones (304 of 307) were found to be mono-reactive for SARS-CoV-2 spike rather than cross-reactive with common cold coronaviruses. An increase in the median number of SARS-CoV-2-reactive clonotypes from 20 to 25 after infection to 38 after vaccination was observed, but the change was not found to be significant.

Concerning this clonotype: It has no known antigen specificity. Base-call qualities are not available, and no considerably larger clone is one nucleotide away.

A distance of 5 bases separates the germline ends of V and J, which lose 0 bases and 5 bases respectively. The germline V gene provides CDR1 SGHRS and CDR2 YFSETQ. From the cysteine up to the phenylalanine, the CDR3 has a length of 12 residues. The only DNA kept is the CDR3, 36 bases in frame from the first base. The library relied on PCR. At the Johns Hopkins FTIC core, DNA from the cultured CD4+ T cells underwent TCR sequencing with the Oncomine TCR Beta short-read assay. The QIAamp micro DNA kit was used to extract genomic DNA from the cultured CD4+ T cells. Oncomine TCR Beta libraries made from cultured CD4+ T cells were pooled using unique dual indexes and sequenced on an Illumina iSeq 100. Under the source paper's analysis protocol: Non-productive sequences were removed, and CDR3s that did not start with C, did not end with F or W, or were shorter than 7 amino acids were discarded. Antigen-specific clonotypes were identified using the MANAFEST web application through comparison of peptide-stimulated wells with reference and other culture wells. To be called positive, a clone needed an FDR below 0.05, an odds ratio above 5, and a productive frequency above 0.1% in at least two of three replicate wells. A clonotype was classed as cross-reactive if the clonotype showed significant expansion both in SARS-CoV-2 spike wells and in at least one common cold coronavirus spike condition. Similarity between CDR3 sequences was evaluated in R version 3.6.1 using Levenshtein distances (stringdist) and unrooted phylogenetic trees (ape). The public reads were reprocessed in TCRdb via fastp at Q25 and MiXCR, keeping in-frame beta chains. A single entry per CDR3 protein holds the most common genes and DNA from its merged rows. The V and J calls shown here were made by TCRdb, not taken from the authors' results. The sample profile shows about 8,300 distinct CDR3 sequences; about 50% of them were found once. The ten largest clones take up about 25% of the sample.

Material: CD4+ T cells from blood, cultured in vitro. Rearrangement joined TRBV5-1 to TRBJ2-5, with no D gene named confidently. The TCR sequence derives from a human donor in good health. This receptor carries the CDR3 CASSLGVETQYF. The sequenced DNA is TGCGCCAGCAGCTTGGGAGTGGAGACCCAGTACTTC.